The entry below describes one T cell receptor (beta chain). Its cognate antigen has yet to be identified. No qualities accompany the bases; no much larger clone lies one base away. This sample was taken from a study of chemoradiotherapy in HPV16-positive cancers (dated by TCRdb to 2021 to 2024). About the study as a whole: Candidate HPV-specific T-cell clones and common TCR motifs were defined by functional T-cell assays performed on cells from two HPV16-positive patients. The study set out to ask whether T-cell immunity against the HPV oncoproteins E6 and E7 changes over the course of chemoradiotherapy and whether that immunity affects survival. The candidate HPV-specific TCRs and motifs were then tracked in TCR repertoires from roughly 86 patients with HPV-related cancers.

Library preparation used the immunoSEQ multiplex PCR assay. TCRdb limited this immuneACCESS table to in-frame rearrangements with V and J called. A share of clones is missing; checked studies link under half to unresolved V genes, and the rest is unexplained. The sample table shows more than 9,000 clones, and roughly 89% are seen once. The ten largest clones take up 2.7% of the sample. Repertoires were sampled multiple times during chemoradiotherapy, which allowed clonal expansion in the tumor microenvironment to be followed. V sheds 9 bases and J sheds 5 bases, leaving 18 bases between their ends. Including cysteine and phenylalanine, the CDR3 has 14 amino acids. This entry keeps only the CDR3 DNA: 42 bases, framed from base 1. Sequences LNHDA (CDR1) and SQIVND (CDR2) are obtained from the germline V gene (reference sequence). What the authors observed across the whole study: Only two HPV16-positive patients were used to derive the functional definition of HPV-specific T cells, and the survival association was reported for HPV16-positive patients. Improved recurrence-free survival in HPV16-positive patients was associated with expansion of HPV-responsive T cells during chemoradiotherapy. Expansion of candidate HPV-specific clones and E7-related TCR motifs was observed in the tumor microenvironment during treatment, whereas no such expansion was observed for non-HPV-specific T cells.

The clonotype was recovered from a human donor with HPV-associated anogenital cancer. Specimen collection occurred from a patient who underwent chemoradiotherapy. This receptor chain uses TRBV19 and TRBJ2-3; no D segment can be confidently identified. The nucleotide sequence is given as TGTGCCAGACCGGGCCCACTTCCGGGAGATACGCAGTATTTT. It specifies CARPGPLPGDTQYF.